These 24 T cell receptor beta chains were sequenced from one sample in a study of cytomegalovirus exposure and HLA in healthy donors. Use of 60 Vbeta and 13 Jbeta primers characterized the PCR. TCRdb keeps only in-frame clones here, not all; method: immunoSEQ multiplex PCR. Among around 160,000 clones listed, almost 80% were seen once. The sequenced sample was PBMCs. The receptors come from a male donor in good health and CMV-seronegative.

The V call is TRBV4-1, the J call TRBJ2-7; TRBD1 might be the D (6 bases). The germline gives CDR1 MGHRA, CDR2 YSYEKL. The V and J ends lost 4 bases and 6 bases respectively, with 19 bases between them. The CDR3 is 15 residues long. The CDR3 sequence is CASSPGTLFSGEQYF. CDR3 nucleotide sequence: TGCGCCAGCAGCCCTGGGACACTATTTTCAGGCGAGCAGTACTTC.

Notes on this clone: Germline and junction disagree at one end, which may indicate a read error. V gene TRBV10-3 combines with J gene TRBJ2-5; D gene ambiguous. Looked up from germline, CDR1 is ENHRY and CDR2 is SYGVKD. The CDR3 loop spans 13 amino acids. CDR3 nucleotide sequence: TGTGCCATCAGTGAACCCGTTGGAGAGACCCAGCACTTC. Its protein is CAISEPVGETQHF.

V gene TRBV7-2 combines with J gene TRBJ1-5; 10 bases align to TRBD1. After removal of 1 base from V and 8 bases from J, the junction contained 17 bases not matched to a gene. Germline values: CDR1 SGHTA, CDR2 FQGNSA. The CDR3 has 19 residues. CDR3 residues: CASSLGETGGGWGGKPQHF. The CDR3 bases are TGTGCCAGCAGCTTAGGTGAGACAGGGGGCGGATGGGGGGGGAAGCCCCAGCATTTT.

The chain carries TRBV5-1 and TRBJ2-6; possibly TRBD1 for D (6 bases). Germline values: CDR1 SGHRS, CDR2 YFSETQ. The CDR3 runs to 15 residues. With 7 bases removed from V and 0 bases from J, the gap between germline ends came to 11 bases. The CDR3 spells CASRTGSSGANVLTF. CDR3 coding DNA: TGCGCCAGCCGTACAGGGAGCTCTGGGGCCAACGTCCTGACTTTC. Combining the CDR3 with reference TRBV5-1 and TRBJ2-6 gives the whole variable domain KAGVTQTPRYLIKTRGQQVTLSCSPISGHRSVSWYQQTPGQGLQFLFEYFSETQRNKGNFPGRFSGRQFSNSRSEMNVSTLELGDSALYLCASRTGSSGANVLTFGAGSRLTVL.

The rearrangement links TRBV9 to TRBJ2-7, with 8 bases fitting TRBD1. From germline, CDR1 is SGDLS and CDR2 YYNGEE. The CDR3 length is 15 residues. V lost 4 bases, J lost 2 bases, and 8 bases stayed unmatched. The CDR3 DNA sequence: TGTGCCAGCAGCCCACGACAGGGGTGGGCCTACGAGCAGTACTTC. Translated, it gives CASSPRQGWAYEQYF.

This chain connects TRBV6-6 to TRBJ2-7; 8 nucleotides line up with TRBD1. Trimming removed 6 bases from V and 2 bases from J; junction bases left unmatched: 9. Germline CDR1 is MNHNY and CDR2 is SVGAGI (reference sequence). CDR3 length equals 15 residues. This CDR3 is CASSRRDRRPYEQYF. The CDR3 region has the DNA TGTGCCAGCAGCCGCCGGGACAGGCGACCCTACGAGCAGTACTTC.

The V call is TRBV28, the J call TRBJ2-7; 10 bases are shared with TRBD2. The V gene's germline CDR1 is MDHEN and CDR2 SYDVKM. This CDR3 region has 11 residues. The CDR3 is CAASGSYEQYF. In nucleotides, the CDR3 is TGTGCTGCTAGCGGGAGCTACGAGCAGTACTTC.

This clone has just a few counts. The J gene is TRBJ1-2, the V gene TRBV28; D may be TRBD1 (5 bases). V shed 3 bases and J shed 4 bases, with 9 bases lying between them. The CDR3 contains 13 residues. Germline CDR1 and CDR2: MDHEN and SYDVKM. CDR3 nucleotides: TGTGCCAGCAGTTTGGGGGGACTCTATGGCTACACCTTC. Its translation is CASSLGGLYGYTF.

The rearrangement links TRBV9 to TRBJ2-1, with 7 bases identical to TRBD2. Trimming cost V 0 bases and J 7 bases; bases outside gene matches: 7. CDR3 length: 15 amino acids. The germline CDR1 and CDR2 sequences are SGDLS and YYNGEE. Here the CDR3 reads CASSVDGRIGNEQFF. The CDR3 nucleotides are TGTGCCAGCAGCGTAGACGGGAGGATAGGAAATGAGCAGTTCTTC.

V is TRBV29-1 and J is TRBJ1-1; D is ambiguous. Deletions cut 2 bases from V and 3 bases from J, with 7 bases between. This CDR3 region has 12 residues. Germline V gives CDR1 SQVTM, CDR2 ANQGSEA. The CDR3 protein is CSVELRDTEAFF. Written as DNA, the CDR3 is TGCAGCGTTGAATTAAGAGACACTGAAGCTTTCTTT.

About this clone: The identical CDR3 is also encoded by other nucleotide sequences in the sample. This rearrangement joins TRBV5-1 to TRBJ1-2; D may be TRBD1 (5 bases). The CDR3 spans 15 residues. Trimming removed 0 bases at V and 0 bases at J, with 9 bases between. In germline, CDR1 is SGHRS, CDR2 YFSETQ. In DNA, the CDR3 is TGCGCCAGCAGCTTGGGACAGTCGACTAACTATGGCTACACCTTC. The encoded protein is CASSLGQSTNYGYTF. The full variable domain, in which reference TRBV5-1 and TRBJ1-2 provide the parts outside the CDR3, is KAGVTQTPRYLIKTRGQQVTLSCSPISGHRSVSWYQQTPGQGLQFLFEYFSETQRNKGNFPGRFSGRQFSNSRSEMNVSTLELGDSALYLCASSLGQSTNYGYTFGSGTRLTVV.

This chain links TRBV6-5 with TRBJ2-1, with 8 positions matching TRBD2. The V and J ends lost 0 bases and 1 base, in that order; junction bases with no gene match: 2. CDR3 size: 16 residues. Germline CDR1 and CDR2: MNHEY and SVGAGI. The DNA for the CDR3 is TGTGCCAGCAGTTACTCGGCTAGCGGGTCCTACAATGAGCAGTTCTTC. Amino acid sequence: CASSYSASGSYNEQFF.

The chain joins TRBV6-5 to TRBJ2-7; perhaps TRBD2 as D (7 bases). This CDR3 has 14 amino acids. Trimming removed 4 bases from V and 5 bases from J, with 15 bases in between. CDR1 and CDR2 (germline): MNHEY, SVGAGI. CDR3 residues: CASSWWGGRDEQYF. In nucleotides, the CDR3 is TGTGCCAGCAGTTGGTGGGGGGGGCGGGACGAGCAGTACTTC.

The V call is TRBV5-1, the J call TRBJ2-2; 15 nucleotides agree with TRBD2. CDR1 SGHRS and CDR2 YFSETQ come from the germline V gene. Trimming at V came to 4 bases and at J to 7 bases, leaving 8 bases not matched to a gene. The CDR3 extends over 17 amino acids. Written as DNA, the CDR3 is TGCGCCAGCAGCCACCGGACTAGCGGGAGGGCCAACGGGGAGCTGTTTTTT. Its protein product is CASSHRTSGRANGELFF.

This clone has more than one count but fewer than ten. CDR3 sequence (DNA): TGCAGCGTCGGACAGGGTCTGAATGAGCAGTTCTTC. Translating gives CSVGQGLNEQFF. The chain joins TRBV29-1 to TRBJ2-1; 8 positions match TRBD1. Trimming took 6 bases from V and 7 from J; bases not matched to a gene: 5. CDR1 is SQVTM, CDR2 ANQGSEA, per germline. This CDR3 region has 12 residues.

The DNA for the CDR3 is TGCGCCAGCAGCTCCCTGGGACTAGCGGGAGTTAAGAATGAGCAGTTCTTC. Its translation: CASSSLGLAGVKNEQFF. The chain has TRBV4-1 and TRBJ2-1; TRBD2 agrees at 14 bases. This CDR3 region has 17 residues. V dropped 5 bases and J dropped 7; count of bases not matched to a gene: 10. CDR1 is MGHRA, CDR2 YSYEKL, per germline.

The chain carries TRBV5-1 and TRBJ2-7; 12 positions match TRBD1. The germline V gene has CDR1 SGHRS and CDR2 YFSETQ. This CDR3 spans 14 amino acids. V gave up 5 bases and J gave up 4 bases; unmatched junction bases: 4. DNA of the CDR3: TGCGCCAGCAGACCGGGACAGGGGGCATACGAGCAGTACTTC. It encodes CASRPGQGAYEQYF. Full variable domain (outside the CDR3, taken from reference TRBV5-1 and TRBJ2-7): KAGVTQTPRYLIKTRGQQVTLSCSPISGHRSVSWYQQTPGQGLQFLFEYFSETQRNKGNFPGRFSGRQFSNSRSEMNVSTLELGDSALYLCASRPGQGAYEQYFGPGTRLTVT.

The V call is TRBV7-3, the J call TRBJ2-5; 8 bases align to TRBD2. Trimming cost V 5 bases and J 5 bases; bases outside gene matches: 10. CDR3 size: 15 residues. Looked up from germline, CDR1 is SGHTA and CDR2 is FQGTGA. The CDR3 reads CASSPGTGTSETQYF. The CDR3 coding sequence is TGTGCCAGCAGCCCGGGGACTGGGACTAGTGAGACCCAGTACTTC.

This rearrangement joins TRBV28 to TRBJ2-4; D uncertain. The germline V and J ends were trimmed by 7 bases and 6 bases, with 13 bases remaining between them. CDR1 is MDHEN, CDR2 SYDVKM, per germline. This CDR3 is 13 amino acids long. The CDR3 reads CASTSLQANIQYF. The CDR3 bases are TGTGCCAGCACCTCTCTGCAGGCAAACATTCAGTACTTC.

This clone came up a few times. V usage is TRBV2 and J usage is TRBJ1-5; 8 nucleotides agree with TRBD1. The CDR3 contains 14 residues. V was pared by 6 bases and J by 9 bases, with 10 bases of the junction left unmatched. The germline gives CDR1 SNHLY, CDR2 FYNNEI. In nucleotides, the CDR3 is TGTGCCAGCAGGCCGGGGACAGGTCCTTGGCCCCAGCATTTT. It translates to CASRPGTGPWPQHF.

The chain uses TRBV7-9 and TRBJ1-4; no definite D call. V was pared by 2 bases and J by 6 bases, with 7 bases between. In germline, CDR1 is SEHNR, CDR2 FQNEAQ (reference sequence). The CDR3 contains 13 residues. The CDR3 reads CASSLWTDEKLFF. CDR3 bases: TGTGCCAGCAGCTTATGGACTGATGAAAAACTGTTTTTT.

The genes are TRBV7-2 and TRBJ2-7, with D tentatively TRBD2 (5 bases). The V gene lost 7 bases and the J gene lost 2 bases, with 18 bases spanning the gap. CDR1 and CDR2 (germline): SGHTA, FQGNSA. The CDR3 sequence is 15 residues long. CDR3 DNA sequence: TGTGCCAGCACCCGTTCCGGACTCGTAACCTACGAGCAGTACTTC. Translated: CASTRSGLVTYEQYF.

The rearrangement links TRBV6-5 to TRBJ2-7, with 7 bases aligning to TRBD2. In germline, CDR1 is MNHEY, CDR2 SVGAGI. This CDR3 is built from 15 residues. Trimming took 2 bases from V and 2 from J; bases not matched to a gene: 6. The CDR3: CASSYNEGGPYEQYF. CDR3 bases: TGTGCCAGCAGTTACAATGAGGGAGGGCCCTACGAGCAGTACTTC.

The gene calls are TRBV6-1 and TRBJ2-4, with 9 bases lining up with TRBD1. CDR1 and CDR2 from the germline V gene are MNHNS and SASEGT. The trim removed 5 bases at V and 2 bases at J, leaving 4 bases unmatched. The CDR3 is made up of 15 amino acids. The CDR3 nucleotides are TGTGCCAGCAGTCCCGGGACAGGGACCAAAAACATTCAGTACTTC. As protein: CASSPGTGTKNIQYF.